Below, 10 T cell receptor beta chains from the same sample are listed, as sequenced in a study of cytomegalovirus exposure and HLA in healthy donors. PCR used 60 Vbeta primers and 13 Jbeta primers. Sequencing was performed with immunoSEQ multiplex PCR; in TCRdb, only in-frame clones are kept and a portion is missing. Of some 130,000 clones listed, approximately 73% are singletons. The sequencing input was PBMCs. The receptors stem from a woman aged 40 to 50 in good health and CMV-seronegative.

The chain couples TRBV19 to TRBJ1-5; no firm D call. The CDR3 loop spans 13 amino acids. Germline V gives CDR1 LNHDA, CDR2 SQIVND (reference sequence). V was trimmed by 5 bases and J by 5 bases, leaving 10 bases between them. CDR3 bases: TGTGCCAGTAGTCCGACTCGCGATCAGCCCCAGCATTTT. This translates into CASSPTRDQPQHF.

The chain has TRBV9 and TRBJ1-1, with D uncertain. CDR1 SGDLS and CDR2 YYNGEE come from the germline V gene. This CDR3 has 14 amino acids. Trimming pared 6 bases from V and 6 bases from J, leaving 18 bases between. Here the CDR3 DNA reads TGTGCCAGCACCCCCCCCGGGTTGGGTGCTGAAGCTTTCTTT. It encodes CASTPPGLGAEAFF.

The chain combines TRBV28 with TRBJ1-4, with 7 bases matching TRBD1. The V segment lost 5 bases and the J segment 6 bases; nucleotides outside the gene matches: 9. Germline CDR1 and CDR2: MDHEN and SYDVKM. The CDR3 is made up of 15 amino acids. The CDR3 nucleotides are TGTGCCAGCAGTCCCCAGACAGGGTGGGATGAAAAACTGTTTTTT. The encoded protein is CASSPQTGWDEKLFF.

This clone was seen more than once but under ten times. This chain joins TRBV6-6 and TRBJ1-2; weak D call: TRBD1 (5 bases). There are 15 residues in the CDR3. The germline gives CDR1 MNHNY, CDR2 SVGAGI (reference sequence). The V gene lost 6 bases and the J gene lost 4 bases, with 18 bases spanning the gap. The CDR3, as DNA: TGTGCCAGCAGCCGGCGACAGACCCTAAGCTATGGCTACACCTTC. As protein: CASSRRQTLSYGYTF.

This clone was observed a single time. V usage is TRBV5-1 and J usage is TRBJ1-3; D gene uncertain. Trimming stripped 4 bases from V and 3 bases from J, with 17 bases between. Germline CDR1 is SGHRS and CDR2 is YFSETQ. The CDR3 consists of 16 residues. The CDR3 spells CASSPGLLKGGNTIYF. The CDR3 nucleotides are TGCGCCAGCAGCCCCGGACTATTAAAGGGTGGAAACACCATATATTTT. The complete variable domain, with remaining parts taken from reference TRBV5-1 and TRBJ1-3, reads KAGVTQTPRYLIKTRGQQVTLSCSPISGHRSVSWYQQTPGQGLQFLFEYFSETQRNKGNFPGRFSGRQFSNSRSEMNVSTLELGDSALYLCASSPGLLKGGNTIYFGEGSWLTVV.

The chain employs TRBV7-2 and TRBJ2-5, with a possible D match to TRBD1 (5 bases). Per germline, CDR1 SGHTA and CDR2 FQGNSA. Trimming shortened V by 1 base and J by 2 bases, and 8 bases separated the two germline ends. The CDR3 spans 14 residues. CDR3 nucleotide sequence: TGTGCCAGCAGCTTAGGGGCAGGGCAAGAGACCCAGTACTTC. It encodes CASSLGAGQETQYF.

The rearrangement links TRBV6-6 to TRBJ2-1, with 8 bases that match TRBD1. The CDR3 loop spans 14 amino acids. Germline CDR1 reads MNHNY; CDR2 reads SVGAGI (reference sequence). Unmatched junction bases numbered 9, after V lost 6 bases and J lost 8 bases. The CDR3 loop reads CASSPTQTGDEQFF. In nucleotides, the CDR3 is TGTGCCAGCAGCCCCACCCAGACAGGGGATGAGCAGTTCTTC.

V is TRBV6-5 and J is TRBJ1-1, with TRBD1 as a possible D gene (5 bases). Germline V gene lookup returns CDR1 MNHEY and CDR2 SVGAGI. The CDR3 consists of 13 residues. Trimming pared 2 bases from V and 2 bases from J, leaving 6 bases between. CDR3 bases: TGTGCCAGCAGTTACAGGGGAAACACTGAAGCTTTCTTT. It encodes CASSYRGNTEAFF.

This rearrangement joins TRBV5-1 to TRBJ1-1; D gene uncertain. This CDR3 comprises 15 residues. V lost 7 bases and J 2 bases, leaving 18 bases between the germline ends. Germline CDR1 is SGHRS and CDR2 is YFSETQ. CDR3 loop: CASCVGAQINTEAFF. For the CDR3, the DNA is TGCGCCAGCTGCGTTGGTGCACAGATAAACACTGAAGCTTTCTTT.

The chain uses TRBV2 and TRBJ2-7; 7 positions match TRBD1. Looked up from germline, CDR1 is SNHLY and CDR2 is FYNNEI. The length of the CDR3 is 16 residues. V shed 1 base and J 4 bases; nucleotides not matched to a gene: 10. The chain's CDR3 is CASSEGTGTDTYEQYV. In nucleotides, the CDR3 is TGTGCCAGCAGTGAAGGCACCGGGACAGATACTTACGAGCAGTACGTC.